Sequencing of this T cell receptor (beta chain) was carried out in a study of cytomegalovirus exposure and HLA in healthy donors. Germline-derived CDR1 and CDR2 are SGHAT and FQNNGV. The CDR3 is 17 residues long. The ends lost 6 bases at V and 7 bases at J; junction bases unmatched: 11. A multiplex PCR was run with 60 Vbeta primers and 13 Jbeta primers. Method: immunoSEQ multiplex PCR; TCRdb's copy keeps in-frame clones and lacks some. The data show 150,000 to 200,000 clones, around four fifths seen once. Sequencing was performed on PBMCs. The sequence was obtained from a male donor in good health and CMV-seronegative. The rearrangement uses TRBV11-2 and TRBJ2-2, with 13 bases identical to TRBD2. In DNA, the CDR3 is TGTGCCAGCAGTCCCACTAGCGGGAGGGAAGGAGTCGGGGAGCTGTTTTTT. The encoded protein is CASSPTSGREGVGELFF.